This T cell receptor (beta chain) was sequenced during a study of T-cell reconstitution after alpha-beta-depleted transplantation in children. Findings of the study overall: For some patients, TCRbeta diversity was high at day 60 because of recipient T cells and thymic progenitors that survived. Among T cells one year after transplant, newly produced cells accounted for most counts and diversity.

Unique molecular identifiers were incorporated during preparation of the TCRbeta library. TCRdb reprocessed the PCR reads via MiXCR and lists one record per CDR3 protein. The table includes under 850,000 distinct CDR3 sequences, 13% detected once. This clonotype occurred a few times. Its antigen is still unknown. Between the trimmed V and J ends, which lost 7 bases and 10 bases, there was a span of 13 bases. Germline V lookup: CDR1 SQVTM, CDR2 ANQGSEA. The CDR3 totals 11 residues. This chain joins TRBV29-1 and TRBJ1-4; D unclear. The clonotype was recovered from a girl aged 2 to 10 with congenital amegakaryocytic thrombocytopenia, due to receive a stem cell transplant. The source was PBMCs, collected before TCRalphabeta/CD19-depleted stem cell transplant. The CDR3 bases are TGCAGCGCCCTTCACGGAGGAAAACTGTTTTTT. It specifies CSALHGGKLFF.